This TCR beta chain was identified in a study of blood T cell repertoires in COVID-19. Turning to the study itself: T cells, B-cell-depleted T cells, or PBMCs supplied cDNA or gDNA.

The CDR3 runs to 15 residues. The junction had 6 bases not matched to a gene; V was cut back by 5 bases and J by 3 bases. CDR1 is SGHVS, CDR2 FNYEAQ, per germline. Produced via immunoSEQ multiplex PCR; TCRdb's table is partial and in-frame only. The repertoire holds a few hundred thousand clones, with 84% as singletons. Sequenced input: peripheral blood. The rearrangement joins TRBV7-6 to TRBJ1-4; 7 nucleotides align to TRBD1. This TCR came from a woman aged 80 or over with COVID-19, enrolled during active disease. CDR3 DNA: TGTGCCAGCAGCCGCGAGGGGGCGGCTAATGAAAAACTGTTTTTT. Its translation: CASSREGAANEKLFF.